The clone carrying this TCR beta chain has ten or more counts. Its antigen is still unknown. The sample belongs to a study of T cells after yellow fever vaccination. Study-level information: Some fractions had low cell numbers, and these were prepared with SMART-Seq v4 Ultra Low Input.

Germline assignment: CDR1 MNHEY and CDR2 SVGEGT. Trimming removed 2 bases from V and 5 bases from J, with 9 bases in between. The CDR3 runs to 13 residues. Whole-study results and caveats: Most primary-vaccination clones recurred post-booster (roughly 96% CD4, roughly 87% CD8).

UMIs were added to TCR cDNA along with a universal primer site when it was made by 5'RACE template switching. A single record per CDR3 protein comes from TCRdb applying MiXCR to the 5' RACE reads. The repertoire holds roughly 27,000 distinct CDR3 sequences, with about 4.7% as singletons. The source was CD8+ T cells sorted from PBMCs, collected 10 days after the yellow fever booster vaccination. The sequence was obtained from a man aged 25 to 40 who received the YFV17D yellow fever vaccine. The rearrangement joins TRBV6-2 or TRBV6-3 to TRBJ1-1; D is unresolved. Here the CDR3 reads CASSYALRTEAFF. The CDR3 region has the DNA TGTGCCAGCAGTTACGCCCTGAGGACTGAAGCTTTCTTT.